What follows is one T cell receptor beta chain and its context. The data are from a study of blood T cell repertoires in COVID-19. Study summary: Whether acute or convalescent, the COVID-19 samples came from the United States, Italy and Spain. The analysed material was cDNA or gDNA that came from T cells, B-cell-depleted T cells, or PBMCs.

Cohort 3 donors were reported recovered after two negative PCRs, clearance, or symptom resolution. In the authors' workflow: Amplification of reference gene primers was used by the study to estimate nucleated cell counts. Method: immunoSEQ multiplex PCR; TCRdb's copy keeps in-frame clones and lacks some. That table is the source of V, J and clone size, and D and trimming were worked out from the DNA. The sample carries around 360,000 clones, roughly 84% recorded once. CDR1 is SGHNT, CDR2 YYREEE, per germline (reference sequence). The CDR3 consists of 14 residues. The ends lost 4 bases at V and 4 bases at J; junction bases unmatched: 4.

The sequence derives from a woman in her twenties or thirties who had recovered from COVID-19. Sequenced: PBMCs or T cells enriched from blood (not recorded which). The chain couples TRBV5-4 to TRBJ2-1; 8 bases are a match to TRBD2. The CDR3 nucleotides are TGTGCCAGCAGCGCCCGGGAGGGTTACAATGAGCAGTTCTTC. It specifies CASSAREGYNEQFF.